This T cell receptor (beta chain) was recorded in a study of blood T cells in healthy people across ages. For this clonotype: Possible read error: a much larger clone is one base away.

Trimming removed 0 bases at V and 5 bases at J, with 14 bases between. This CDR3 has 16 amino acids. Germline V gene lookup returns CDR1 SGHTA and CDR2 FQGNSA. Combining a sample-barcoded 5' primer with a J-beta primer mix, a second PCR ran for about 7 to 11 cycles. Each CDR3 protein gets one entry after TCRdb re-called the 5' RACE reads with MiXCR. The sample carries hundreds of thousands of distinct CDR3 sequences, roughly 45% recorded once. Material for sequencing was blood. The source is a woman between 55 and 75 years old in good health. V and J are TRBV7-2 and TRBJ2-1; D is possibly TRBD1 (6 bases). CDR3 region: CASSLAHVTGNNEQFF. CDR3 nucleotides: TGTGCCAGCAGCTTAGCCCATGTGACAGGAAACAATGAGCAGTTCTTC. The whole variable domain, filled in from reference TRBV7-2 and TRBJ2-1, reads GAGVSQSPSNKVTEKGKDVELRCDPISGHTALYWYRQSLGQGLEFLIYFQGNSAPDKSGLPSDRFSAERTGGSVSTLTIQRTQQEDSAVYLCASSLAHVTGNNEQFFGPGTRLTVL.